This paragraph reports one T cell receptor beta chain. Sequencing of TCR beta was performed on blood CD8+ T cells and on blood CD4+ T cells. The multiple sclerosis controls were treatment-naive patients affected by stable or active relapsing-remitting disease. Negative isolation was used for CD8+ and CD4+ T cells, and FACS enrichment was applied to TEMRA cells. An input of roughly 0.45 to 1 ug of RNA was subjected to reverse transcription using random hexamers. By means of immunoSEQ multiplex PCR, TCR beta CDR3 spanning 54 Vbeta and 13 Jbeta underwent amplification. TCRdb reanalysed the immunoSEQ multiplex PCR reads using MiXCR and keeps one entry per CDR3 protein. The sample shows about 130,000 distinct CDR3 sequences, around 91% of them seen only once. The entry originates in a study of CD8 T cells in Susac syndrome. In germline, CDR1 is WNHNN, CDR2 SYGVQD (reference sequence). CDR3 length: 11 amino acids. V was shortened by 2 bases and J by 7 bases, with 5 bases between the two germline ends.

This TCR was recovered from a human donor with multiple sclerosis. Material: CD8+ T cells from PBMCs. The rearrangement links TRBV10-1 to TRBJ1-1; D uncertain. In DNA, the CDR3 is TGCGCCAGCAGTGAGACGGATGAAGCTTTCTTT. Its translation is CASSETDEAFF.